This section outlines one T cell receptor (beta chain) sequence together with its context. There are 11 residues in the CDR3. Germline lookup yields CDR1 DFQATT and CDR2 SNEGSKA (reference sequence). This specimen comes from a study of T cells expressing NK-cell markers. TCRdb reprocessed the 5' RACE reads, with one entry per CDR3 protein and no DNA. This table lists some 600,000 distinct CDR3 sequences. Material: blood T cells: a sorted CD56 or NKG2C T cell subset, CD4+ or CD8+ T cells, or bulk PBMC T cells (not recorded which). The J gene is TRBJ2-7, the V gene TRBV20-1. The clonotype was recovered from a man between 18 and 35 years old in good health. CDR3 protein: CSARDPGEQYF.